These 13 T cell receptor beta chains share one sample of origin, sequenced in a study of CD8+ T cells in alopecia areata. Treatment defined: oral pan-JAK inhibitor, 5-10 mg twice daily. RNA was extracted and reverse transcribed into cDNA as the sequencing template. Measured with immunoSEQ multiplex PCR; TCRdb has only the in-frame clones, and not every one. Of under 300,000 clones in the sample, around three fifths were seen once. The specimen comprised CD4+ T cells sorted from blood, sampled around week 53, from a patient treated with tofacitinib. These receptors all stem from a human donor with alopecia areata.

This clone was picked up a small number of times. V is TRBV29-1 and J is TRBJ2-3; 8 bases agree with TRBD1. This CDR3 region has 13 residues. CDR1 SQVTM and CDR2 ANQGSEA come from the germline V gene. Losses at the gene ends were 7 bases for V and 4 bases for J; bases not matched to a gene: 7. The CDR3 region has the DNA TGCAGCGGTGCCCAGGGGGCGGCAGATACGCAGTATTTT. Translating it yields CSGAQGAADTQYF.

CDR3 region: CASSFLSSYEQYF. The CDR3 DNA reads TGCGCCAGCAGCTTCTTAAGCTCCTACGAGCAGTACTTC. The chain employs TRBV5-1 and TRBJ2-7, with no clear D. The V end was cut by 2 bases, the J end by 0 bases, with 6 bases between. CDR1 and CDR2 (germline): SGHRS, YFSETQ. The CDR3 runs 13 residues.

The chain combines TRBV5-1 with TRBJ2-1, with TRBD2 matching 8 bases. The CDR3 has 16 amino acids. The V and J ends lost 0 bases and 2 bases, in that order; junction bases with no gene match: 4. In germline, CDR1 is SGHRS, CDR2 YFSETQ. The CDR3 reads CASSLGAGAPYNEQFF. The CDR3 nucleotides are TGCGCCAGCAGCTTGGGAGCGGGGGCCCCCTACAATGAGCAGTTCTTC.

This clone turned up a few times. This sequence joins TRBV30 and TRBJ2-5; TRBD2 might be the D (5 bases). Per the germline V gene, CDR1 is GTSNPN and CDR2 is SVGIG (reference sequence). Deletions cut 5 bases from V and 0 bases from J, with 10 bases between. CDR3 length: 13 amino acids. The CDR3 DNA reads as TGTGCCTGGGAGAGGGCGAACCAAGAGACCCAGTACTTC. It yields the protein CAWERANQETQYF. Supplemented by reference TRBV30 and TRBJ2-5, the full variable domain reads SQTIHQWPATLVQPVGSPLSLECTVEGTSNPNLYWYRQAAGRGLQLLFYSVGIGQISSEVPQNLSASRPQDRQFILSSKKLLLSDSGFYLCAWERANQETQYFGPGTRLLVL.

J is TRBJ2-2 and V is TRBV10-3; D not resolved. The CDR3 extends over 11 amino acids. The V and J ends lost 6 bases and 4 bases respectively, with 3 bases between them. Per germline, CDR1 ENHRY and CDR2 SYGVKD. CDR3: CAIRGTGELFF. The CDR3 nucleotides read TGTGCCATCAGGGGCACCGGGGAGCTGTTTTTT.

This clone appeared a few times. V gene TRBV27 combines with J gene TRBJ1-6; D is unclear. The CDR3 is 12 amino acids. The germline V and J ends were trimmed by 2 bases and 10 bases, with 6 bases remaining between them. Per the germline V gene, CDR1 is MNHEY and CDR2 is SMNVEV (reference sequence). CDR3: CASSLRSSPLHF. The DNA for the CDR3 is TGTGCCAGCAGTTTACGATCATCACCCCTCCACTTT.

This chain uses TRBV5-6 with TRBJ1-2; TRBD1 might be the D (6 bases). The V and J ends lost 0 bases and 9 bases respectively, with 12 bases between them. Per the germline V gene, CDR1 is SGHDT and CDR2 is YYEEEE. This CDR3 contains 13 residues. CDR3 loop: CASSLGGDTRYTF. CDR3 DNA: TGTGCCAGCAGCTTGGGAGGGGACACTCGCTACACCTTC.

The gene calls are TRBV7-6 and TRBJ2-6; the D gene is possibly TRBD1 (5 bases). Germline-derived CDR1 and CDR2 are SGHVS and FNYEAQ. This CDR3 region has 15 residues. With 6 bases removed from V and 4 bases from J, the gap between germline ends came to 13 bases. The CDR3 spells CASSQGDPGANVLTF. The CDR3 nucleotides are TGTGCCAGCAGTCAAGGGGATCCGGGGGCCAACGTCCTGACTTTC.

The V gene is TRBV7-9, the J gene TRBJ1-1; no clear D. Between the trimmed V and J ends, which lost 1 base and 3 bases, there was a span of 9 bases. The V gene's germline CDR1 is SEHNR and CDR2 FQNEAQ (reference sequence). The CDR3 contains 14 residues. For the CDR3, the DNA is TGTGCCAGCAGCTTAGGCAGGAGGCACACTGAAGCTTTCTTT. Amino acids: CASSLGRRHTEAFF.

V is TRBV5-1 and J is TRBJ2-7; the D gene is possibly TRBD1 (6 bases). The germline V gene encodes CDR1 SGHRS and CDR2 YFSETQ. The germline V and J ends were trimmed by 0 bases and 4 bases, with 14 bases remaining between them. The CDR3 runs 15 residues. The CDR3 sequence: CASSLGTGWDYEQYF. In nucleotides, the CDR3 is TGCGCCAGCAGCTTGGGAACAGGGTGGGATTACGAGCAGTACTTC.

This clone was counted only a few times. Other DNA sequences of this sample code for an identical CDR3. This rearrangement joins TRBV5-1 to TRBJ2-5; D unresolved. V lost 0 bases, J lost 5 bases, and 5 bases lay in between. The CDR3 runs 12 residues. Germline assignment: CDR1 SGHRS and CDR2 YFSETQ. CDR3: CASSLAGETQYF. The CDR3 DNA reads TGCGCCAGCAGCTTGGCCGGGGAGACCCAGTACTTC.

The rearrangement uses TRBV5-1 and TRBJ2-7; D is perhaps TRBD1 or TRBD2 (5 bases each). V lost 4 bases and J 0 bases, leaving 14 bases between the germline ends. This CDR3 has 15 amino acids. Germline values: CDR1 SGHRS, CDR2 YFSETQ. CDR3 DNA sequence: TGCGCCAGCAGCATCGGGACGGACCCCTCCTACGAGCAGTACTTC. This gives the protein CASSIGTDPSYEQYF.

The chain links TRBV5-1 to TRBJ2-2, with D uncertain. CDR3 length: 13 amino acids. Trimming took 2 bases from V and 5 from J, leaving 7 bases between them. Germline CDR1 and CDR2: SGHRS and YFSETQ. Here the CDR3 DNA reads TGCGCCAGCAGCTTTGGTCGGACCGGGGAGCTGTTTTTT. This translates into CASSFGRTGELFF.